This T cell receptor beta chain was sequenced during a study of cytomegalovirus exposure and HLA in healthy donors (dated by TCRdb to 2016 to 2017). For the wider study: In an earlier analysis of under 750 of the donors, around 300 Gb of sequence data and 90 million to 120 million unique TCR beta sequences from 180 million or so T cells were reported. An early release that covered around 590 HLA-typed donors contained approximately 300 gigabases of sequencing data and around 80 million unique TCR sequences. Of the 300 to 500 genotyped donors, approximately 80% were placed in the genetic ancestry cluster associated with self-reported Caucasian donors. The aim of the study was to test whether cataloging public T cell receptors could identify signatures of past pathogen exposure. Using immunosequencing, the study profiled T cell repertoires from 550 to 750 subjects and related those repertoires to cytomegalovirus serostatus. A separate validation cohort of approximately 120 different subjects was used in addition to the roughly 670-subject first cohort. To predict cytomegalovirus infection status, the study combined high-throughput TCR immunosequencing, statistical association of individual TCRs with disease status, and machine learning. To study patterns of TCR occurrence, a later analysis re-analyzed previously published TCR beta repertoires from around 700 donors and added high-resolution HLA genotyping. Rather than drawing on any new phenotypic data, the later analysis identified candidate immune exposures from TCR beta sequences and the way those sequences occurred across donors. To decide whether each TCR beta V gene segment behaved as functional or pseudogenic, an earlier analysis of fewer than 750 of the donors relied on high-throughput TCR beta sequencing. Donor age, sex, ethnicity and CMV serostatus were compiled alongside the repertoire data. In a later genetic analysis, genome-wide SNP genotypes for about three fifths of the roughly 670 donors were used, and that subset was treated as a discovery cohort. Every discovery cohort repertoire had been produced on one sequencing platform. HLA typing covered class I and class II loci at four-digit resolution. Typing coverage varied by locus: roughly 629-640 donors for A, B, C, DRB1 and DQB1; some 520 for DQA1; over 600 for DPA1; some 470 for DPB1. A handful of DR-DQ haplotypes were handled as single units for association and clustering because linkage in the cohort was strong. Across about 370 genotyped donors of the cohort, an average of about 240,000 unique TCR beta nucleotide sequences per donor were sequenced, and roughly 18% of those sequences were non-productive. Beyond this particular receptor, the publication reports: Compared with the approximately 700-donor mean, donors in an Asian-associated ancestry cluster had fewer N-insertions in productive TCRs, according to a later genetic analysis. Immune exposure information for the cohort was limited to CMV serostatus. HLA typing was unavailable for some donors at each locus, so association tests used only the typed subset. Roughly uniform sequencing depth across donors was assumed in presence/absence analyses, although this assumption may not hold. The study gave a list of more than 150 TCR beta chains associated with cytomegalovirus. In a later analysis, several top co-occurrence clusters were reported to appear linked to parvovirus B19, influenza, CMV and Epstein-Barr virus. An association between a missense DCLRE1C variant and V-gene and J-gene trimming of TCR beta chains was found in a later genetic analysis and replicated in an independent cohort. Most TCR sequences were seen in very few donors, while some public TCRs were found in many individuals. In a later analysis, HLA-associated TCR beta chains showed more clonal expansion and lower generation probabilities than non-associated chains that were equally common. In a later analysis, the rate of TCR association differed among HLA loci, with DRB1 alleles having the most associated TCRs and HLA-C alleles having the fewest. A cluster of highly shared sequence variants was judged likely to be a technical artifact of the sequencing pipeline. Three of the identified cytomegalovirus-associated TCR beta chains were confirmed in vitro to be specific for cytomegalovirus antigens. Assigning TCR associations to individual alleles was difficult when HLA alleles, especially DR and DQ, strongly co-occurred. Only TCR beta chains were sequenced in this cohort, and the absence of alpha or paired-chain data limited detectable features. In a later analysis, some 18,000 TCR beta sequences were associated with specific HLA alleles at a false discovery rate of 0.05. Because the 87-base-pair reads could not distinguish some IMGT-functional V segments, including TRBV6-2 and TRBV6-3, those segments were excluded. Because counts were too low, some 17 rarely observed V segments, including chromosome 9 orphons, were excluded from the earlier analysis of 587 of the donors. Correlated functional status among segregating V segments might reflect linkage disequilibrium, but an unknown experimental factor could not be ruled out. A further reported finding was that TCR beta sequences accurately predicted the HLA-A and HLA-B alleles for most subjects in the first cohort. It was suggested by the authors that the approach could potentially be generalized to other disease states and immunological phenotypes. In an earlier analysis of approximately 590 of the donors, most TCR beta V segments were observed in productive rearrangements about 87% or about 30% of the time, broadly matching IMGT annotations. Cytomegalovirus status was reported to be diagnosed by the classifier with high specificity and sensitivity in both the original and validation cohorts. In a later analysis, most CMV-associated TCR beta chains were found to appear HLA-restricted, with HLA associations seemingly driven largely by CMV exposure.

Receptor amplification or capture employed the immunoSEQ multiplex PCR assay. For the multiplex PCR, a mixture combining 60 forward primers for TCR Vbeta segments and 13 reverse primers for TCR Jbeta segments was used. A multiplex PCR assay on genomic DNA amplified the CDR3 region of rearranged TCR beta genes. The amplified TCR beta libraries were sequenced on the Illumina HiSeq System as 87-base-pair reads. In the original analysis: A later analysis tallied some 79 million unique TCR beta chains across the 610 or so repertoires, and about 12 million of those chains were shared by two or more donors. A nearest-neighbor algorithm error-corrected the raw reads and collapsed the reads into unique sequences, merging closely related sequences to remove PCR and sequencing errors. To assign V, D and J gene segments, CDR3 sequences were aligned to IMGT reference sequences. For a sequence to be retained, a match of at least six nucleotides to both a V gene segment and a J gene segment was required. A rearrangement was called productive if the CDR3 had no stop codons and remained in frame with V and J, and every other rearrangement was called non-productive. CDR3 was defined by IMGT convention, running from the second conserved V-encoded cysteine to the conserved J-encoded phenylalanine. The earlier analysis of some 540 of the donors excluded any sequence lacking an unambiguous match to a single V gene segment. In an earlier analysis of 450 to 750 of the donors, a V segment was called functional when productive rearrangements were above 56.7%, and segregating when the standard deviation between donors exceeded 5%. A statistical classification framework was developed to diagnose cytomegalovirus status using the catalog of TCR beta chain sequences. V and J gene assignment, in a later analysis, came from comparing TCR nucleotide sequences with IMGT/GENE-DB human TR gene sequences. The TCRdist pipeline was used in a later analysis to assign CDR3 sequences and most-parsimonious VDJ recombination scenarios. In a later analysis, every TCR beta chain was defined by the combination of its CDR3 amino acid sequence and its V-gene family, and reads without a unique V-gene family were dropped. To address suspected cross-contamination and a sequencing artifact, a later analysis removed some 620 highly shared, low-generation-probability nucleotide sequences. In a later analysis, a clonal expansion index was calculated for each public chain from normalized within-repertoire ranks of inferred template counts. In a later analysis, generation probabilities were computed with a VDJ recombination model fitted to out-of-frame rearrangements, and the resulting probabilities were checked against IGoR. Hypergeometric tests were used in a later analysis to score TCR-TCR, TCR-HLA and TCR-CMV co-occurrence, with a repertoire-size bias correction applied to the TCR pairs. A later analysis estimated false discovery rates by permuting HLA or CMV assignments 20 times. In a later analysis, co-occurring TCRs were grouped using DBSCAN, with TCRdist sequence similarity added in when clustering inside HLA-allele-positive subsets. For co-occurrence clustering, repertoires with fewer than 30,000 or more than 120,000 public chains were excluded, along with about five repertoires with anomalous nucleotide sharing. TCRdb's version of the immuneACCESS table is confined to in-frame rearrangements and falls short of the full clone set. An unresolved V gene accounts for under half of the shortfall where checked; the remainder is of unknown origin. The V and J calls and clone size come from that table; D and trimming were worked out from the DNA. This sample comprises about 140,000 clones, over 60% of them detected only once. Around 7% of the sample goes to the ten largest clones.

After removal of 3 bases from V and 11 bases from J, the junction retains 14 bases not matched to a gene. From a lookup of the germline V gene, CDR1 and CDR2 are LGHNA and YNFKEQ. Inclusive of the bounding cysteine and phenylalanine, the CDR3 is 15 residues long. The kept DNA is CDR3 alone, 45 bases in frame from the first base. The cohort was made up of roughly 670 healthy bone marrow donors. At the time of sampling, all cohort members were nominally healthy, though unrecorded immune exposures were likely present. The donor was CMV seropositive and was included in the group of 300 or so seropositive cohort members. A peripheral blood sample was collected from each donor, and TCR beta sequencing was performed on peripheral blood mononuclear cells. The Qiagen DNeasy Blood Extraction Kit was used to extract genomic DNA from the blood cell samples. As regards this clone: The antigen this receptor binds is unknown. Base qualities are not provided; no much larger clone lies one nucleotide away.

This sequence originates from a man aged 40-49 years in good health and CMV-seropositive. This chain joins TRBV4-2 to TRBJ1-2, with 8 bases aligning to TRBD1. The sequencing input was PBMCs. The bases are TGTGCCAGCAGCCAGGGGGACGGACAGGGAAAGGGTTACACCTTC. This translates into CASSQGDGQGKGYTF.